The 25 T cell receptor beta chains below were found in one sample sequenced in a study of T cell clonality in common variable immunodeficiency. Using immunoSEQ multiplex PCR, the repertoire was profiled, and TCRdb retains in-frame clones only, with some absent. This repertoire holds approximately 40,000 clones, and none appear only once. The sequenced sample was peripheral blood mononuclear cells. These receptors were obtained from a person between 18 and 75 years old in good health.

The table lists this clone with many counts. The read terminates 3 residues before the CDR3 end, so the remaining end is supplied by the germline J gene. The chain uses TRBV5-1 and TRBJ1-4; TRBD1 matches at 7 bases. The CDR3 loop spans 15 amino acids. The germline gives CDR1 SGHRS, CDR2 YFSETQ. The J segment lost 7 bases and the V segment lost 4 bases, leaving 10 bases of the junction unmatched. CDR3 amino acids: CASSTDRAEGEKLFF. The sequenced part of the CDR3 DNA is TGCGCCAGCAGCACCGACAGGGCTGAAGGTGAAAAA.

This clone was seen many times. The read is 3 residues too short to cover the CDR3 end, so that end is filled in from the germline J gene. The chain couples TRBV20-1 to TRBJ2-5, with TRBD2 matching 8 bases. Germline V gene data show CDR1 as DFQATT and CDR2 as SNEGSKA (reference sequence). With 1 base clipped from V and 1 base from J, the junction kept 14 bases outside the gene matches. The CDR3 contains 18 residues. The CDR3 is CSARGWVAGLSSQETQYF. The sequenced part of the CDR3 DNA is TGCAGTGCTAGAGGTTGGGTAGCGGGACTATCGAGCCAAGAGACC.

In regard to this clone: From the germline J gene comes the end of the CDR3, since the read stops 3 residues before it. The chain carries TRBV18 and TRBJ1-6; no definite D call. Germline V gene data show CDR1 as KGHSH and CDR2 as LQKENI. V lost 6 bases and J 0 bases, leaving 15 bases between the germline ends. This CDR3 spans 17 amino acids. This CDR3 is CASSPFEQSSYNSPLHF. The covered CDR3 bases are TGTGCCAGCTCCCCCTTCGAACAGAGCTCCTATAATTCACCC.

CDR3 bases read: TGTGCCAGTAGTATGAAAACAGATACC. It codes for CASSMKTDT. The whole CDR3 is CASSMKTDTYTF. The chain carries TRBV19 and TRBJ1-2; D gene uncertain. Read coverage stops 3 residues before the CDR3 terminus; the germline J gene supplies the remainder. The CDR3 is made up of 12 amino acids. Germline V gives CDR1 LNHDA, CDR2 SQIVND (reference sequence).

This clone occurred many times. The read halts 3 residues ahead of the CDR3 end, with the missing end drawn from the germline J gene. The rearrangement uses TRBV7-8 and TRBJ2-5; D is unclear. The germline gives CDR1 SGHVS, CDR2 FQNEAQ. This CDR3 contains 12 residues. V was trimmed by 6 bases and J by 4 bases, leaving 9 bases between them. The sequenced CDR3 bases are TGTGCCAGCAGTTTACCCTTAGAGACC. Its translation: CASSLPLET. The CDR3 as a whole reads CASSLPLETQYF. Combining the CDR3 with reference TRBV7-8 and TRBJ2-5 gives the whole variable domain GAGVSQSPRYKVAKRGQDVALRCDPISGHVSLFWYQQALGQGPEFLTYFQNEAQLDKSGLPSDRFFAERPEGSVSTLKIQRTQQEDSAVYLCASSLPLETQYFGPGTRLLVL.

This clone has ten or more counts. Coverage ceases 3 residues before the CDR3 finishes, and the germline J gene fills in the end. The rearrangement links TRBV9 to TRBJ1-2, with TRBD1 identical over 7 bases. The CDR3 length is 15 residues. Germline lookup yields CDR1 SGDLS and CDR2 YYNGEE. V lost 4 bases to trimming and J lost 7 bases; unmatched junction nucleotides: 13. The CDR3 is CASSPPTGFISGYTF. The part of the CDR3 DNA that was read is TGTGCCAGCAGCCCCCCGACAGGGTTCATCAGTGGC.

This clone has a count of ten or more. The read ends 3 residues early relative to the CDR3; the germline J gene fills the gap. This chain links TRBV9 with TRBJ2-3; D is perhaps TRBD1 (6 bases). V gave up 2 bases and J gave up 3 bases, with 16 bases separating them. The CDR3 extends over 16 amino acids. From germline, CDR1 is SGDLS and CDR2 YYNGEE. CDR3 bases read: TGTGCCAGCAGCGTGGCAAGGGGGAAGACGACAGATACG. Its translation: CASSVARGKTTDT. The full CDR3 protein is CASSVARGKTTDTQYF.

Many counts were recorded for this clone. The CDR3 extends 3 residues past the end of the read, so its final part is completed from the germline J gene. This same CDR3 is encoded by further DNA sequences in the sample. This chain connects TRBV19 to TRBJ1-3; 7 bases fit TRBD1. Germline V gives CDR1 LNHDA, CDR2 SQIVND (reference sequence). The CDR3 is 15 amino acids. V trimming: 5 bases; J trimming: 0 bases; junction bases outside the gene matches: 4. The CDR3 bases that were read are TGTGCCAGTAGTTCCGGGACAGACTCTGGAAACACC. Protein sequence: CASSSGTDSGNT. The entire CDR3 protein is CASSSGTDSGNTIYF. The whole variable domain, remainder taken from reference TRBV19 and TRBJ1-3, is DGGITQSPKYLFRKEGQNVTLSCEQNLNHDAMYWYRQDPGQGLRLIYYSQIVNDFQKGDIAEGYSVSREKKESFPLTVTSAQKNPTAFYLCASSSGTDSGNTIYFGEGSWLTVV.

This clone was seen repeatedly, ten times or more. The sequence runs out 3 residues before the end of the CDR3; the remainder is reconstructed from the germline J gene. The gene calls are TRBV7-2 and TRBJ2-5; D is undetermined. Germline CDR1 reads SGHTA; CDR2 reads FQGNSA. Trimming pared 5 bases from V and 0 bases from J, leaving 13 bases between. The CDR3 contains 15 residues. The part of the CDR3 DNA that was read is TGTGCCAGCAGCCGTAACGGCGGATACCAAGAGACC. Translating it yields CASSRNGGYQET. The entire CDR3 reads CASSRNGGYQETQYF.

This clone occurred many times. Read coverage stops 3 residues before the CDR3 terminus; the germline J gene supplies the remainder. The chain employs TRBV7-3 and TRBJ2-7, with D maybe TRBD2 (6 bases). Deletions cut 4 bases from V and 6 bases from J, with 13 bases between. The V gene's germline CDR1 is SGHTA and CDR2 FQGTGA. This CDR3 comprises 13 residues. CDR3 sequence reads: CASSSGRAGEQYF. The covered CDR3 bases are TGTGCCAGCAGCTCAGGACGAGCGGGCGAG.

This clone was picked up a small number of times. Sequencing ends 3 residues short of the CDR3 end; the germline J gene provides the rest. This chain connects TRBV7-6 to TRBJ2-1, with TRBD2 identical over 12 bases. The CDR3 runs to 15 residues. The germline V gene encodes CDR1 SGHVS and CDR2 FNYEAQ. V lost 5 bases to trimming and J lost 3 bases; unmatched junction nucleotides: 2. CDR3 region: CASSRTSGNYNEQFF. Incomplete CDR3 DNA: TGTGCCAGCAGCCGGACTAGCGGGAACTACAATGAG.

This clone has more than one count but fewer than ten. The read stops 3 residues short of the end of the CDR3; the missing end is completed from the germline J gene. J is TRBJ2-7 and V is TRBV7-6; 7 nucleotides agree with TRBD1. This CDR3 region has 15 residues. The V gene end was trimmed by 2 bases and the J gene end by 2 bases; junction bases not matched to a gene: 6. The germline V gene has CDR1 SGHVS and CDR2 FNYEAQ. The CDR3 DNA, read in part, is TGTGCCAGCAGCTTACAGGGGGTAGGGCCCTACGAG. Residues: CASSLQGVGPYE. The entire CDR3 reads CASSLQGVGPYEQYF.

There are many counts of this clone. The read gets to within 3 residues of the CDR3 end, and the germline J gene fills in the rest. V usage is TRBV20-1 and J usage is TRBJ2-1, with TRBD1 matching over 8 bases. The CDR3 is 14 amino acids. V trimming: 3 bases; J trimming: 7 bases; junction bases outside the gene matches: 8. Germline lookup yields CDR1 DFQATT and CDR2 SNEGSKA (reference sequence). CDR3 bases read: TGCAGTGCTAGTGCAGGGACAGGAGGGAATGAG. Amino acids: CSASAGTGGNE. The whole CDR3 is CSASAGTGGNEQFF.

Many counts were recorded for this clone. Here the CDR3 reads CASSSLRLAGSVNEQFF. Incomplete CDR3 DNA: TGTGCCAGCAGCTCCCTCCGACTAGCGGGATCGGTTAATGAG. V usage is TRBV7-3 and J usage is TRBJ2-1; 11 bases line up with TRBD2. Sequencing ends 3 residues short of the CDR3 end; the germline J gene provides the rest. This CDR3 contains 17 residues. Germline loops: CDR1 SGHTA, CDR2 FQGTGA. V lost 4 bases to trimming and J lost 7 bases; unmatched junction nucleotides: 12.

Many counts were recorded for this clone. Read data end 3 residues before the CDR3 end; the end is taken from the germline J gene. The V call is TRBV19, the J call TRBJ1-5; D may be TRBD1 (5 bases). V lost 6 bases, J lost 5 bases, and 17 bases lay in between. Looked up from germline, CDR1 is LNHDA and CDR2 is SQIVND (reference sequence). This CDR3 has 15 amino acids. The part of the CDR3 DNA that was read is TGTGCCAGTAGCCCAGTTGGAGGGGAATATCAGCCC. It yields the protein CASSPVGGEYQP. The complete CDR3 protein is CASSPVGGEYQPQHF.

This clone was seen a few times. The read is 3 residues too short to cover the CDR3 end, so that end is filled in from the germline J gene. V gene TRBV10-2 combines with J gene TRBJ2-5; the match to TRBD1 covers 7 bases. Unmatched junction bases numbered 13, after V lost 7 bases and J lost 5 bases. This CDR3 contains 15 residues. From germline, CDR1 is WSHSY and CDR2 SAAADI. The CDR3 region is CASTLGGAIGETQYF. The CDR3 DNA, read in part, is TGCGCCAGCACTTTAGGGGGCGCGATTGGCGAGACC.

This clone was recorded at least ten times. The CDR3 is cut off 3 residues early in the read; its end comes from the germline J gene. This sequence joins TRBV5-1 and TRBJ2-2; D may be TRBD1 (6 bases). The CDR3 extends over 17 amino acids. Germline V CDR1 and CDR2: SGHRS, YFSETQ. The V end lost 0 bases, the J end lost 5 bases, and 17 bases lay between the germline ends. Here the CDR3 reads CASSLARGLERTGELFF. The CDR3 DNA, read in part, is TGCGCCAGCAGCTTGGCCAGGGGCCTCGAGAGGACCGGGGAG.

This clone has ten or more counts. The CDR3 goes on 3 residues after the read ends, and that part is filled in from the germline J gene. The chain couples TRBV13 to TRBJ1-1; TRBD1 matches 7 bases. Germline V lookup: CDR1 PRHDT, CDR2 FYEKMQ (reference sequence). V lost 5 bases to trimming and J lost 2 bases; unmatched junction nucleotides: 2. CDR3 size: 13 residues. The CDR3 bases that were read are TGTGCCAGCAGCCGGGACAGAAACACTGAA. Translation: CASSRDRNTE. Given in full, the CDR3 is CASSRDRNTEAFF.

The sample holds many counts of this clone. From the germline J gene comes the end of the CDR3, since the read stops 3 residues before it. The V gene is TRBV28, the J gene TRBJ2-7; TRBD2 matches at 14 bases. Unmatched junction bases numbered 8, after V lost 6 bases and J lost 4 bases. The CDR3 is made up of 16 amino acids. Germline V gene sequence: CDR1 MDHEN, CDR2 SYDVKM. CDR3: CASSPRGLAGAYEQYF. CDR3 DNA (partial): TGTGCCAGCAGCCCAAGGGGACTAGCGGGAGCGTACGAG.

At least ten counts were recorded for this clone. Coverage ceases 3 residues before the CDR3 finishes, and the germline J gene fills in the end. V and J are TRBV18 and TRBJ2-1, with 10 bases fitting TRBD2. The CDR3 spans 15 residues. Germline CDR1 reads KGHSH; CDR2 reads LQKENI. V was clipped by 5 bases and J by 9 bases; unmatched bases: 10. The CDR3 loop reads CASSEREGRYAEQFF. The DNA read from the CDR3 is TGTGCCAGCTCAGAGCGGGAGGGCCGTTATGCTGAG.

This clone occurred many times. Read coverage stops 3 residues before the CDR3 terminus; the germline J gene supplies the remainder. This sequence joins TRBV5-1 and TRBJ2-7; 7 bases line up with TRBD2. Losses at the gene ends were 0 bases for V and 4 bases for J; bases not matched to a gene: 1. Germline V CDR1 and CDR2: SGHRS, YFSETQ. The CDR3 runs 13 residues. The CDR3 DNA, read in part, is TGCGCCAGCAGCTTGGGGGGGGGTTACGAG. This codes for CASSLGGGYE. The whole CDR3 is CASSLGGGYEQYF.

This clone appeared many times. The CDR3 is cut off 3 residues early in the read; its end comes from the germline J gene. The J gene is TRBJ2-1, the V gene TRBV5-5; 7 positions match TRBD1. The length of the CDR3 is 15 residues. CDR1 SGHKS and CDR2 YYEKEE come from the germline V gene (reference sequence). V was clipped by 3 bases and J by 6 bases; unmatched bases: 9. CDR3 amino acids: CASSSGQIPGNEQFF. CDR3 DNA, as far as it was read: TGTGCCAGCAGCTCGGGACAGATCCCCGGCAATGAG.

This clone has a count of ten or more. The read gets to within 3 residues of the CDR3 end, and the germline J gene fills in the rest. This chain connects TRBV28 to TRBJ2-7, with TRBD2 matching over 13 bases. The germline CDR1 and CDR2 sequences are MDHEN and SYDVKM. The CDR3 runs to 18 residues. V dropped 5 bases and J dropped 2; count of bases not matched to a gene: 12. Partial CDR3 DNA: TGTGCCAGCAGTCCATCCTTGGGAACTAGCGGGAGGGCCTACGAG. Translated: CASSPSLGTSGRAYE. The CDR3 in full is CASSPSLGTSGRAYEQYF.

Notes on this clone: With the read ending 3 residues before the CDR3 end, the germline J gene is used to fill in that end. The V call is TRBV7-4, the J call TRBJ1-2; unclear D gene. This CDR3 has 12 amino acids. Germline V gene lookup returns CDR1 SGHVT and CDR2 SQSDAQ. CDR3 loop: CASSLATDTYTF. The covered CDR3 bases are TGTGCCAGCAGCTTAGCCACAGATACC.

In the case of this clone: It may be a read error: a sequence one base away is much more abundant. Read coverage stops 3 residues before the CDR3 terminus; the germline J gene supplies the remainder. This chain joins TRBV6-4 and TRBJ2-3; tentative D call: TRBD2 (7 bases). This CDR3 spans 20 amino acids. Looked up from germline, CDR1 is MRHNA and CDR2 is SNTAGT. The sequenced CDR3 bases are TGTGCCAGCAGTGACCAGCGCGAGGTTGGGGGGGCAATGGGCAATCAGCCG. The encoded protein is CASSDQREVGGAMGNQP. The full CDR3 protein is CASSDQREVGGAMGNQPQYF.